A single sample gave rise to the 20 T cell receptor beta chains below, sequenced in a study of T cells in Graves' hyperthyroidism and ophthalmopathy. Regions amplified from RNA transcripts were the TCR beta CDR3 regions. HTBI primers were employed in a first-round RT-PCR of the TCR CDR3. TCRdb independently ran MiXCR on the multiplex PCR reads; one entry per CDR3 protein. The sample lists hundreds of thousands of distinct CDR3 sequences, approximately 18% occurring once. What was sequenced was blood. The source of these receptors is a woman aged 45-60 years with Graves' hyperthyroidism that later progressed to Graves' ophthalmopathy.

This clonotype was observed a handful of times. This chain connects TRBV19 to TRBJ1-3; D perhaps matches TRBD1 (6 bases). The germline CDR1 and CDR2 sequences are LNHDA and SQIVND (reference sequence). V lost 7 bases, J lost 3 bases, and 13 bases lay in between. This CDR3 contains 14 residues. DNA for the CDR3: TGTGCCAGTACCCCTCGGGGGCGTGGAAACACCATATATTTT. Translated, it gives CASTPRGRGNTIYF.

This clonotype was observed at least ten times. The chain recombines TRBV18 with TRBJ1-1; D may be TRBD1 (6 bases). The CDR3 has 14 amino acids. From germline, CDR1 is KGHSH and CDR2 LQKENI. V gave up 4 bases and J gave up 2 bases, with 11 bases separating them. The CDR3 protein is CASSHGTSNTEAFF. CDR3 bases: TGTGCCAGCTCACACGGGACATCAAACACTGAAGCTTTCTTT.

The V call is TRBV24-1, the J call TRBJ2-1; 8 bases map to TRBD2. With 4 bases clipped from V and 3 bases from J, the junction kept 4 bases outside the gene matches. CDR1 is KGHDR, CDR2 SFDVKD, per germline. The CDR3 consists of 15 residues. DNA of the CDR3: TGTGCCACCAGTGAATCTGCGGGGGGCTACAATGAGCAGTTCTTC. Protein: CATSESAGGYNEQFF.

This clonotype was seen many times. The V and J genes are TRBV15 and TRBJ1-4; D not resolved. The CDR3 contains 15 residues. V lost 5 bases and J lost 3, with 13 bases in between. Germline V gene sequence: CDR1 LNHNV, CDR2 YYDKDF (reference sequence). The CDR3 is CATSGRGVPNEKLFF. The CDR3 DNA follows: TGTGCCACCAGCGGCCGCGGGGTCCCTAATGAAAAACTGTTTTTT.

At least ten counts were recorded for this clonotype. The genes are TRBV5-1 and TRBJ1-1; D is uncertain. Trimming cost V 4 bases and J 0 bases, with 19 bases left between them. The CDR3 consists of 17 residues. Per germline, CDR1 SGHRS and CDR2 YFSETQ. CDR3 in amino acids: CASSPITPLGMNTEAFF. CDR3 bases: TGCGCCAGCAGCCCTATAACCCCGTTGGGCATGAACACTGAAGCTTTCTTT.

This chain uses TRBV6-1 with TRBJ2-1; D tentatively reads TRBD1 or TRBD2 (5 bases each). The CDR3 spans 18 residues. CDR1 is MNHNS and CDR2 is SASEGT in the germline V gene. Trimming removed 8 bases from V and 4 bases from J, with 27 bases in between. This CDR3 reads CASPLASCQGEKYNEQFF. The CDR3 region has the DNA TGTGCCAGCCCCCTAGCCTCATGTCAGGGTGAAAAATACAATGAGCAGTTCTTC.

This clonotype was seen many times. The chain has TRBV12-3 or TRBV12-4 and TRBJ1-2; D might be TRBD1 (6 bases). With 2 bases removed from V and 3 bases from J, the gap between germline ends came to 13 bases. The CDR3 length is 15 residues. The CDR3 loop reads CASSLSVGQHYGYTF. The CDR3, as DNA: TGTGCCAGCAGTTTAAGTGTCGGACAGCACTATGGCTACACCTTC.

V is TRBV18 and J is TRBJ2-3; D perhaps matches TRBD2 (5 bases). The CDR3 covers 16 residues. Looked up from germline, CDR1 is KGHSH and CDR2 is LQKENI. With 0 bases removed from V and 3 bases from J, the gap between germline ends came to 13 bases. The CDR3 region is CASSPPLVGSTDTQYF. In nucleotides, the CDR3 is TGTGCCAGCTCACCACCGCTTGTGGGGAGTACAGATACGCAGTATTTT.

This clonotype was observed at least ten times. The chain employs TRBV2 and TRBJ1-1; TRBD1 agrees at 8 bases. The ends lost 6 bases at V and 3 bases at J; junction bases unmatched: 6. CDR1 SNHLY and CDR2 FYNNEI come from the germline V gene. This CDR3 is built from 14 residues. CDR3 DNA sequence: TGTGCCAGCAGGCAGGGGGCGGTCGACACTGAAGCTTTCTTT. Translated, it gives CASRQGAVDTEAFF.

Ten or more counts support this clonotype. The rearrangement uses TRBV2 and TRBJ2-2, with D uncertain. The germline V gene has CDR1 SNHLY and CDR2 FYNNEI. The V and J ends lost 6 bases and 2 bases respectively, with 13 bases between them. This CDR3 is built from 15 residues. The CDR3 here is CASSPQTFNTGELFF. CDR3 DNA sequence: TGTGCCAGCAGCCCACAGACTTTCAACACCGGGGAGCTGTTTTTT.

This clonotype was detected ten times or more. V gene TRBV7-2 combines with J gene TRBJ2-1; 7 bases agree with TRBD2. Trimming took 2 bases from V and 5 from J; bases not matched to a gene: 12. The CDR3 spans 17 residues. Looked up from germline, CDR1 is SGHTA and CDR2 is FQGNSA. CDR3 in amino acids: CASSLMWGGLRNNEQFF. The CDR3, as DNA: TGTGCCAGCAGCTTAATGTGGGGGGGACTGAGAAACAATGAGCAGTTCTTC.

A few counts support this clonotype. The J gene is TRBJ1-3, the V gene TRBV5-1, with unresolved D. CDR3 length equals 14 residues. V lost 0 bases and J 4 bases, leaving 8 bases between the germline ends. Germline V lookup: CDR1 SGHRS, CDR2 YFSETQ. The DNA of the CDR3 is TGCGCCAGCAGCTTGGGCTTTGACGGAAACACCATATATTTT. This encodes CASSLGFDGNTIYF.

The chain recombines TRBV27 with TRBJ1-1; the match to TRBD1 covers 9 bases. The germline V gene has CDR1 MNHEY and CDR2 SMNVEV (reference sequence). V shed 2 bases, J shed 7 bases, and the junction held 2 bases outside the gene matches. There are 13 residues in the CDR3. CDR3 residues: CASSLRQGGEAFF. The DNA for the CDR3 is TGTGCCAGCAGTTTACGACAGGGGGGTGAAGCTTTCTTT.

This clonotype was found a few times. At one of its ends the junction is not consistent with the germline gene, which may arise from a read error. The V call is TRBV7-2, the J call TRBJ1-4, with D possibly TRBD1 on 5 matching bases. The length of the CDR3 is 14 residues. Germline-derived CDR1 and CDR2 are SGHTA and FQGNSA. The CDR3 DNA reads as TGTGCCAGCAGCTTTGCGGGGCTTAATGAAAGACTGTTTTTT. Protein product: CASSFAGLNERLFF.

At least ten counts were recorded for this clonotype. The V gene is TRBV30, the J gene TRBJ2-5; the D is unclear. The CDR3 has 12 amino acids. The V end lost 4 bases, the J end lost 3 bases, and 9 bases lay between the germline ends. From germline, CDR1 is GTSNPN and CDR2 SVGIG (reference sequence). The CDR3 DNA reads TGTGCCTGGATGGGCTACAAAGAGACCCAGTACTTC. Its protein product is CAWMGYKETQYF.

This clonotype has just a few counts. The gene calls are TRBV5-8 and TRBJ2-2; D might be TRBD2 (5 bases). The CDR3 runs 15 residues. Germline values: CDR1 SGHTS, CDR2 YDEGEE. V lost 1 base to trimming and J lost 4 bases, with 11 bases between them. The CDR3 protein is CASSLRLGSTGELFF. The CDR3 nucleotides read TGTGCCAGCAGCTTGAGGCTAGGGAGCACCGGGGAGCTGTTTTTT.

The J gene is TRBJ2-2, the V gene TRBV7-9; 8 bases are a match to TRBD1. Trimming at V came to 5 bases and at J to 0 bases, leaving 2 bases not matched to a gene. The CDR3 consists of 15 residues. In germline, CDR1 is SEHNR, CDR2 FQNEAQ (reference sequence). The CDR3 nucleotides are TGTGCCAGCAGCCAGGGGGCATCGAACACCGGGGAGCTGTTTTTT. It codes for CASSQGASNTGELFF.

There are a few counts of this clonotype. The J gene is TRBJ2-1, the V gene TRBV7-9, with 8 nucleotides matching TRBD1. The length of the CDR3 is 15 residues. J gave up 8 bases and V 5 bases, and 11 bases lay outside the gene matches. Germline V gene data show CDR1 as SEHNR and CDR2 as FQNEAQ (reference sequence). The CDR3 bases are TGTGCCAGCAGCGCCCGACAGGGGTATTTCGATGAGCAGTTCTTC. Its protein is CASSARQGYFDEQFF.

Many counts were recorded for this clonotype. The V gene is TRBV3-1, the J gene TRBJ1-4; 9 bases are a match to TRBD1. The germline V gene has CDR1 LGHDT and CDR2 YNNKEL (reference sequence). The CDR3 sequence is 16 residues long. With 2 bases clipped from V and 7 bases from J, the junction kept 8 bases outside the gene matches. The CDR3 loop is CASSQPGQGSGEKLFF. Here the CDR3 DNA reads TGTGCCAGCAGCCAACCTGGACAGGGGAGCGGTGAAAAACTGTTTTTT.

The chain combines TRBV6-2 or TRBV6-3 with TRBJ2-1; 7 bases are a match to TRBD2. The CDR3 has 18 amino acids. V lost 5 bases, J lost 2 bases, and 15 bases stayed unmatched. Germline loops: CDR1 MNHEY, CDR2 SVGEGT. The CDR3 DNA sequence: TGTGCCAGCAGTCGACTCCGCTTAAGCGGGGAAACCTACAATGAGCAGTTCTTC. Protein sequence: CASSRLRLSGETYNEQFF.